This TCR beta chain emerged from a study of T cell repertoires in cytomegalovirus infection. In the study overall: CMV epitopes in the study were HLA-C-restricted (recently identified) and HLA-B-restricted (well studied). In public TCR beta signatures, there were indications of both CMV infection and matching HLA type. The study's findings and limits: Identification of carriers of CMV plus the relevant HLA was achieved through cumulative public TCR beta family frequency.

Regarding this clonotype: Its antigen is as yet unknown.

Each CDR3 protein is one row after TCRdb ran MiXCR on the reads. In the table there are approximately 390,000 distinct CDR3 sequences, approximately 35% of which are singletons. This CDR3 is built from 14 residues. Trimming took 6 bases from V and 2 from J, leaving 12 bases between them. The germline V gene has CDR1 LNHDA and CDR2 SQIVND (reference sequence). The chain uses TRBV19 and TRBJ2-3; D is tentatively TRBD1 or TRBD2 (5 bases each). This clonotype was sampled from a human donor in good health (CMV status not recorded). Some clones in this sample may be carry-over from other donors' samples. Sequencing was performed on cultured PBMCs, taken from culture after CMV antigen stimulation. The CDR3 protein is CASRTGTDTDTQYF. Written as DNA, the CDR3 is TGTGCCAGTAGAACGGGGACCGACACAGATACGCAGTATTTT.